This TCR beta chain emerged from a study of blood T cells in healthy people across ages. Together with a sample-barcoded 5' primer, a J-beta primer mix was included in a second PCR lasting 7 to 11 cycles. A tag from a template-switch adaptor with 12 random nucleotides marked each cDNA molecule. No fewer than 3 million CDR3-containing paired-end reads came from each sample. TCRdb ran MiXCR on the 5' RACE reads and lists one entry per CDR3 protein. The table has around 670,000 distinct CDR3 sequences, 25% to 30% seen once. Each sample had at least 6 million PBMCs isolated. This clonotype was counted at least ten times. In germline, CDR1 is LGHDT, CDR2 YNNKEL (reference sequence). The CDR3 contains 13 residues. The V end lost 6 bases, the J end lost 2 bases, and 10 bases lay between the germline ends.

Input material: blood. V gene TRBV3-1 combines with J gene TRBJ2-5; D gene unclear. The TCR originated in a woman older than 75 in good health. CDR3: CASSPHSQETQYF. The CDR3 nucleotides read TGTGCCAGCAGTCCTCACAGTCAAGAGACCCAGTACTTC.